This T cell receptor (beta chain) was recovered during a study of Ad26.COV2.S vaccination and SARS-CoV-2 variants (dated by TCRdb to about 2021). Regarding the complete study: Donors in the vaccine arm were drawn from COV1001, a multicentre, randomized, double-blind, placebo-controlled phase I-IIa trial testing Ad26.COV2.S in healthy adults. A total of 32 samples were included in the TCR-sequenced set, comprising some 20 Ad26.COV2.S vaccine recipients, 5 placebo recipients and 8 SARS-CoV-2 convalescent individuals. Throughout the experiments and outcome assessment, investigators stayed blinded to trial group allocation. The specificity and breadth of SARS-CoV-2-reactive T cell receptors after Ad26.COV2.S vaccination were assessed by TCRbeta repertoire sequencing. Participants in the trial were split at random into five groups of five each, receiving low-dose or high-dose Ad26.COV2.S once or twice, or else placebo on both occasions. Ad26.COV2.S was given intramuscularly at 5x10^10 or 1x10^11 viral particles, as a single shot or as two shots 56 days apart. What the authors observed across the whole study: Spike-specific TCR breadth was higher in Ad26.COV2.S recipients than in placebo recipients (P = 0.0014). After vaccination, substantial breadth of spike-specific CD8+ and CD4+ T cell responses was reported. Comparing responses between vaccine doses or regimens was not something the study was powered to do. Non-spike TCR breadth was comparable between vaccine and placebo recipients, consistent with the vaccine containing only spike. The authors noted that the TCR breadth and depth analyses may have underestimated total T cell responses.

The CDR3 sequence holds 15 residues, the cysteine and phenylalanine included. Solely the CDR3 DNA is kept, with 45 bases framed from the first base. The germline V end is reduced by 6 bases and the J end by 6 bases; junction bases left unmatched: 9. The germline V gene encodes CDR1 SNHLY and CDR2 FYNNEI. TCRbeta CDR3 regions were sequenced with the immunoSEQ Assay. After extraction, genomic DNA underwent amplification by bias-controlled multiplex PCR, followed by high-throughput sequencing. Per the source publication's procedure: Collapsing and filtering of sequences were performed to quantify the absolute abundance of each unique TCRbeta CDR3 region. T cell fraction was estimated by normalizing TCRbeta template counts to usable DNA, with usable DNA measured through amplification of reference genes found in all nucleated cells. Repertoire TCRs were annotated as SARS-CoV-2-specific by exact matching of V gene, CDR3 amino acid sequence and J gene to a known reactive TCR set. The reference SARS-CoV-2 TCR set was obtained from MIRA and was filtered for enrichment in COVID-19-positive ImmuneCODE repertoires, whereby public or cross-reactive TCRs were removed. Drawing on the MIRA antigens, annotated TCRs were analysed further at the level of specific ORF or position within ORF. Breadth was defined as annotated unique rearrangements over total unique productive rearrangements; depth was the summed frequency of those rearrangements. Two-sided Wilcoxon rank-sum tests were used to compare TCR breadth between groups. TCRdb stores this immuneACCESS table with in-frame sequences only. Part of the clones is absent; in the studies checked, under half of the shortfall reflects unresolved V genes, and no reason is known for the rest. V and J calls and clone size come straight from that table; D and trimming were deduced from the DNA. The sample includes 350,000 to 450,000 clones, with roughly 84% observed a single time. 3.4% of the sample comes from the top ten.

Regarding this clone: It has no known antigen specificity. Nothing much larger sits one base from this clone, and base qualities are not available.

The treatment or condition label on this specimen signifies: roughly 19 received Ad26.COV2.S at low or high dose, single or two shots; about 5 received placebo; per-sample allocation not given. Repertoires of vaccine and placebo recipients were sequenced from samples taken on day 63 after the first injection. Between 29 July and 7 August 2020, Cohort 1b enrolled 20 to 30 adults aged 18-55 years at one site in Boston, USA. As a vaccine, Ad26.COV2.S was a replication-incompetent adenovirus type 26 vector that expressed a prefusion-stabilized SARS-CoV-2 spike protein derived from the original Wuhan strain.

The sample was peripheral blood, taken in a trial of Ad26.COV2.S vaccine versus placebo. This sequence uses TRBV2 and TRBJ2-2; 8 bases in the middle match TRBD1. The origin of this receptor is a person between 18 and 60 years old who received the Ad26.COV2.S COVID-19 vaccine or a placebo. The DNA sequence is as follows: TGTGCCAGCAGGCAGGGGGCGCGATATGCCGGGGAGCTGTTTTTT. Its amino acids are CASRQGARYAGELFF.